A selection of T cell receptor beta chains follows, all from one sample in a study of blood T cell repertoires in COVID-19. Produced via immunoSEQ multiplex PCR; TCRdb's table is partial and in-frame only. Among some 250,000 clones listed, 86% were seen once. Specimen: peripheral blood. The receptors were sampled from a woman in her twenties or thirties with COVID-19, enrolled during active disease. Each CDR3 is given with its conserved first and last residue. Fields, in order: D gene, V gene, J gene, clone size, CDR3 DNA, CDR3 protein. D genes are given only for firm matches. The listing skips clone size in some rows; elsewhere it reads once, few, many or a size class.

D gene: NA
V gene: TRBV5-1
J gene: TRBJ2-3
clone size: NA
CDR3 DNA: TGCGCCAGCAGCTACGCGGGTGGAGGCACAGATACGCAGTATTTT
CDR3 protein: CASSYAGGGTDTQYF

D gene: TRBD1
V gene: TRBV29-1
J gene: TRBJ2-1
clone size: NA
CDR3 DNA: TGCAGCGGGTCGGGACAGGGGCTCGATGAGCAGTTCTTC
CDR3 protein: CSGSGQGLDEQFF

D gene: NA
V gene: TRBV24-1
J gene: TRBJ1-1
clone size: once
CDR3 DNA: TGTGCCACCAGTGGCACACGGGACTCCGCAAGGGTAGTCTTT
CDR3 protein: CATSGTRDSARVVF

D gene: NA
V gene: TRBV29-1
J gene: TRBJ2-3
clone size: NA
CDR3 DNA: TGCAGCGTTGACCCCAGGGCCCCTAGCACAGATACGCAGTATTTT
CDR3 protein: CSVDPRAPSTDTQYF

D gene: NA
V gene: TRBV5-6
J gene: TRBJ2-7
clone size: NA
CDR3 DNA: TGTGCCAGCAGCTTCGACTATTCCTACGAGCAGTACTTC
CDR3 protein: CASSFDYSYEQYF

D gene: TRBD1
V gene: TRBV29-1
J gene: TRBJ1-2
clone size: once
CDR3 DNA: TGCAGCGCCCTACAGGGGGCTAACTATGGCTACACCTTC
CDR3 protein: CSALQGANYGYTF

D gene: NA
V gene: TRBV2
J gene: TRBJ1-1
clone size: NA
CDR3 DNA: TGTGCCAGCAGTGAAACGGGTTTTACGACTGAAGCTTTCTTT
CDR3 protein: CASSETGFTTEAFF

D gene: TRBD1
V gene: TRBV28
J gene: TRBJ2-7
clone size: once
CDR3 DNA: TGTGCCAGCAGCTCCCTGGACAGGGCGACCTACGAGCAGTACTTC
CDR3 protein: CASSSLDRATYEQYF

D gene: TRBD1
V gene: TRBV5-8
J gene: TRBJ1-2
clone size: NA
CDR3 DNA: TGTGCCAGCAGCAGGACCGGGACAGTCAACTATGGCTACACCTTC
CDR3 protein: CASSRTGTVNYGYTF

D gene: TRBD2
V gene: TRBV19
J gene: TRBJ2-1
clone size: NA
CDR3 DNA: TGTGCCAGTAGTGACCCAGCGGGGGGGGGCTCCTACAATGAGCAGTTCTTC
CDR3 protein: CASSDPAGGGSYNEQFF

D gene: TRBD2
V gene: TRBV5-4
J gene: TRBJ2-3
clone size: NA
CDR3 DNA: TGTGCCAGCAGCTTGGTAGCGGGATGGGGCACAGATACGCAGTATTTT
CDR3 protein: CASSLVAGWGTDTQYF

D gene: NA
V gene: TRBV7-2
J gene: TRBJ1-1
clone size: once
CDR3 DNA: TGTGCCAGCAGCTTAGAACAGACAATGAACACTGAAGCTTTCTTT
CDR3 protein: CASSLEQTMNTEAFF

D gene: TRBD1
V gene: TRBV5-4
J gene: TRBJ1-2
clone size: NA
CDR3 DNA: TGTGCCAGCAGCTGGGACAGGGCCCGGCCCCCTTACACCTTC
CDR3 protein: CASSWDRARPPYTF

D gene: NA
V gene: TRBV6-1
J gene: TRBJ1-5
clone size: NA
CDR3 DNA: TGTGCCAGCAGTGAAGACGGCTTAGCCAATCAGCCCCAGCATTTT
CDR3 protein: CASSEDGLANQPQHF

D gene: TRBD2
V gene: TRBV2
J gene: TRBJ2-3
clone size: NA
CDR3 DNA: TGTGCCAGCAGTCCTGGACTAGCGGGGGGGCCAGATACGCAGTATTTT
CDR3 protein: CASSPGLAGGPDTQYF

D gene: NA
V gene: TRBV19
J gene: TRBJ1-5
clone size: few
CDR3 DNA: TGTGCCAGTAGTATACTGGGGAGAAGCAATCAGCCCCAGCATTTT
CDR3 protein: CASSILGRSNQPQHF

D gene: NA
V gene: TRBV6-5
J gene: TRBJ1-2
clone size: NA
CDR3 DNA: TGTGCCAGCAGCCCCGACGCCGGGAGGAGAGGCTACACCTTC
CDR3 protein: CASSPDAGRRGYTF

D gene: NA
V gene: TRBV5-4
J gene: TRBJ2-5
clone size: NA
CDR3 DNA: TGTGCCAGCAGCCGACCACAGGGCCAAGAGACCCAGTACTTC
CDR3 protein: CASSRPQGQETQYF

D gene: TRBD2
V gene: TRBV19
J gene: TRBJ2-7
clone size: NA
CDR3 DNA: TGTGCCAGTAGCGCCGGGGGGTCCTCCTACGAGCAGTACTTC
CDR3 protein: CASSAGGSSYEQYF

D gene: NA
V gene: TRBV5-4
J gene: TRBJ2-1
clone size: NA
CDR3 DNA: TGTGCCAGCAGCTTGGCACTTAGCGTCCATGAGCAGTTCTTC
CDR3 protein: CASSLALSVHEQFF

D gene: TRBD2
V gene: TRBV5-8
J gene: TRBJ2-3
clone size: NA
CDR3 DNA: TGTGCCAGCAGCAGTAGCGGGGTCCCCACAGATACGCAGTATTTT
CDR3 protein: CASSSSGVPTDTQYF

D gene: TRBD2
V gene: TRBV3-1/TRBV3-2
J gene: TRBJ2-1
clone size: once
CDR3 DNA: TGTGCCAGCAGCCAAGGGGGGCTAGCGGGGAAATACAATGAGCAGTTCTTC
CDR3 protein: CASSQGGLAGKYNEQFF

D gene: NA
V gene: TRBV29-1
J gene: TRBJ1-3
clone size: NA
CDR3 DNA: TGCAGCGTTGAAATACAGGGCCGAAACACCATATATTTT
CDR3 protein: CSVEIQGRNTIYF

D gene: TRBD2
V gene: TRBV6-2/TRBV6-3
J gene: TRBJ2-3
clone size: once
CDR3 DNA: TGTGCCAGCAGTCGACCTTATTCTAGCGGCTCCACTCCGTATTTT
CDR3 protein: CASSRPYSSGSTPYF

D gene: NA
V gene: TRBV3-1/TRBV3-2
J gene: TRBJ1-1
clone size: NA
CDR3 DNA: TGTGCCAGCAGCGCCACAGGGAAAGCGACTGAAGCTTTCTTT
CDR3 protein: CASSATGKATEAFF

D gene: TRBD1
V gene: TRBV5-4
J gene: TRBJ1-6
clone size: NA
CDR3 DNA: TGTGCCAGCAGCTTGACAGGGGGCGGCAATTCACCCCTCCACTTT
CDR3 protein: CASSLTGGGNSPLHF

D gene: TRBD1
V gene: TRBV11-2
J gene: TRBJ1-1
clone size: NA
CDR3 DNA: TGTGCCAGCAGCCCCCGGACAGGGGTCCCTGAAGCTTTCTTT
CDR3 protein: CASSPRTGVPEAFF

D gene: TRBD1
V gene: TRBV6-5
J gene: TRBJ2-7
clone size: few
CDR3 DNA: TGTGCCAGCAGCTCCGACAGGGGGTTCCACGAGCAGTACTTC
CDR3 protein: CASSSDRGFHEQYF

D gene: NA
V gene: TRBV5-8
J gene: TRBJ1-5
clone size: NA
CDR3 DNA: TGTGCCAGCAGCGCGCCCCTGTTCGGGGAATGGCATCAGCCCCAGCATTTT
CDR3 protein: CASSAPLFGEWHQPQHF

D gene: TRBD1
V gene: TRBV28
J gene: TRBJ1-5
clone size: NA
CDR3 DNA: TGTGCCAGCAGTACCATTGGACAGGGAGATCAGCCCCAGCATTTT
CDR3 protein: CASSTIGQGDQPQHF

D gene: TRBD1
V gene: TRBV5-4
J gene: TRBJ2-1
clone size: NA
CDR3 DNA: TGTGCCAGCAGTTTCTGGGACAGGGGCCCCTACAATGAGCAGTTCTTC
CDR3 protein: CASSFWDRGPYNEQFF

D gene: NA
V gene: TRBV5-1
J gene: TRBJ1-2
clone size: once
CDR3 DNA: TGCGCCAGCAGCTTGGGTGGCGGAGCTAACTATGGCTACACCTTC
CDR3 protein: CASSLGGGANYGYTF

D gene: TRBD1
V gene: TRBV28
J gene: TRBJ1-6
clone size: once
CDR3 DNA: TGTGCCAGCAGCTTCCCTGACAGGGGGAATTCACCCCTCCACTTT
CDR3 protein: CASSFPDRGNSPLHF

D gene: TRBD2
V gene: TRBV7-2
J gene: TRBJ2-5
clone size: NA
CDR3 DNA: TGTGCCAGCAGCTTAGGAGTCGTCGGGGGGGCCTGGGAGACCCAGTACTTC
CDR3 protein: CASSLGVVGGAWETQYF

D gene: NA
V gene: TRBV27
J gene: TRBJ1-5
clone size: NA
CDR3 DNA: TGTGCCAGCAGTTTCACCCCGGGGCAGCCCCAGCATTTT
CDR3 protein: CASSFTPGQPQHF

D gene: TRBD1
V gene: TRBV4-2
J gene: TRBJ2-7
clone size: NA
CDR3 DNA: TGTGCCAGCAGCCTTTCAAGGGGGCCGGGAGAGCAGTACTTC
CDR3 protein: CASSLSRGPGEQYF

D gene: NA
V gene: TRBV7-9
J gene: TRBJ1-5
clone size: NA
CDR3 DNA: TGTGCCAGCAGCTCCCATGGCAGCAATCAGCCCCAGCATTTT
CDR3 protein: CASSSHGSNQPQHF

D gene: NA
V gene: TRBV2
J gene: TRBJ2-1
clone size: NA
CDR3 DNA: TGTGCCAGCAGAATTACCTGGGCAGGTCAGAAACTCTTC
CDR3 protein: CASRITWAGQKLF

D gene: NA
V gene: TRBV29-1
J gene: TRBJ2-7
clone size: NA
CDR3 DNA: TGCAGCGTTGGCGACTCCTACGAGCAGTACTTC
CDR3 protein: CSVGDSYEQYF

D gene: NA
V gene: TRBV7-9
J gene: TRBJ2-7
clone size: NA
CDR3 DNA: TGTGCCAGCAGCATCTACAGGGACGGGCCGGTCTACGAGCAGTACTTC
CDR3 protein: CASSIYRDGPVYEQYF

D gene: NA
V gene: TRBV19
J gene: TRBJ1-4
clone size: few
CDR3 DNA: TGTGCCAGTAGTCCCCAGGGGCAGATCGCAACTAATGAAAAACTGTTTTTT
CDR3 protein: CASSPQGQIATNEKLFF

D gene: NA
V gene: TRBV18
J gene: TRBJ1-5
clone size: NA
CDR3 DNA: TGTGCCAGCTCAGAGGGCGTCAGACAGCCCCAGCATTTT
CDR3 protein: CASSEGVRQPQHF

D gene: TRBD2
V gene: TRBV18
J gene: TRBJ2-5
clone size: NA
CDR3 DNA: TGTGCCAGCTCACCCGGGAGGCAAGAGACCCAGTACTTC
CDR3 protein: CASSPGRQETQYF

D gene: TRBD2
V gene: TRBV27
J gene: TRBJ2-7
clone size: NA
CDR3 DNA: TGTGCCAGCAGCCAACTAGCGGGGGACTACGAGCAGTACTTC
CDR3 protein: CASSQLAGDYEQYF

D gene: NA
V gene: TRBV18
J gene: TRBJ2-7
clone size: NA
CDR3 DNA: TGTGCCAGCTCACCACCCCTTCCGAGCTCCTACGAGCAGTACTTC
CDR3 protein: CASSPPLPSSYEQYF

D gene: TRBD1
V gene: TRBV19
J gene: TRBJ1-5
clone size: NA
CDR3 DNA: TGTGCCAGTACAGGGGGACTTAGCAATCAGCCCCAGCATTTT
CDR3 protein: CASTGGLSNQPQHF

D gene: TRBD2
V gene: TRBV2
J gene: TRBJ2-3
clone size: NA
CDR3 DNA: TGTGCCAGCAGTGGTACTAGCGCCCCTGCTAGCACAGATACGCAGTATTTT
CDR3 protein: CASSGTSAPASTDTQYF

D gene: NA
V gene: TRBV7-2
J gene: TRBJ2-6
clone size: NA
CDR3 DNA: TGTGCCAGCAGCTTAGGGGGCGCCGTCTCTGGGGCCAACGTCCTGACTTTC
CDR3 protein: CASSLGGAVSGANVLTF

D gene: NA
V gene: TRBV18
J gene: TRBJ2-7
clone size: NA
CDR3 DNA: TGTGCCAGCTCATCCACCTACGAGCAGTACTTC
CDR3 protein: CASSSTYEQYF

D gene: NA
V gene: TRBV19
J gene: TRBJ2-7
clone size: NA
CDR3 DNA: TGTGCCAGTAGTATTTCGGGACATCCTTACGAGCAGTACTTC
CDR3 protein: CASSISGHPYEQYF

D gene: TRBD2
V gene: TRBV12-5
J gene: TRBJ2-7
clone size: NA
CDR3 DNA: TGTGCTAGTGGTTTGGTACGTTCTAGCGGGGGGCTAAACGAGCAGTACTTC
CDR3 protein: CASGLVRSSGGLNEQYF

D gene: TRBD1
V gene: TRBV5-1
J gene: TRBJ1-6
clone size: few
CDR3 DNA: TGCGCCAGCAGCTTACAGGGGGCCCAATCACCCCTCCACTTT
CDR3 protein: CASSLQGAQSPLHF

D gene: NA
V gene: TRBV19
J gene: TRBJ1-5
clone size: NA
CDR3 DNA: TGTGCCAGTAGATCCCCGAGTTATAGCAATCAGCCCCAGCATTTT
CDR3 protein: CASRSPSYSNQPQHF